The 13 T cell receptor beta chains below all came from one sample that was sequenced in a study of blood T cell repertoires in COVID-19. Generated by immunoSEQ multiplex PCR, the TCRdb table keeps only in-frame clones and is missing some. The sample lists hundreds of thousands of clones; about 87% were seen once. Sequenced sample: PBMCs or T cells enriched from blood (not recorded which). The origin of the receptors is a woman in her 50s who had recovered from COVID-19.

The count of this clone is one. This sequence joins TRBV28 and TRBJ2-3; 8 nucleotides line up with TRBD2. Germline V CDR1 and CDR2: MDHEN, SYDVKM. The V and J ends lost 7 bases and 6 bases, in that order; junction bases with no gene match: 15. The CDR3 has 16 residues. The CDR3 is CASIQRLASLSDTQYF. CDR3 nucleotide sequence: TGTGCCAGCATCCAAAGACTAGCGAGTCTCAGCGATACGCAGTATTTT.

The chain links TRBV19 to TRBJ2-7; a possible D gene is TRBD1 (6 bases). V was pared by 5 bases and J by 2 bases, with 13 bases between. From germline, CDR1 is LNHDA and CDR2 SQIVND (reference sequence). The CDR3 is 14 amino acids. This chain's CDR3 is CASSSTGPAYEQYF. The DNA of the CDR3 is TGTGCCAGTAGTTCGACAGGACCTGCCTACGAGCAGTACTTC.

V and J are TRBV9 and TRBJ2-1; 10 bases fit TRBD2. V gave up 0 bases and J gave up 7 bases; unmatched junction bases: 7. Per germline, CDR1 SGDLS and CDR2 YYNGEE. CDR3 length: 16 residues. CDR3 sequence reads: CASSVGSSGSLNEQFF. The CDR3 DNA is TGTGCCAGCAGCGTAGGGTCTAGCGGGAGCCTTAATGAGCAGTTCTTC.

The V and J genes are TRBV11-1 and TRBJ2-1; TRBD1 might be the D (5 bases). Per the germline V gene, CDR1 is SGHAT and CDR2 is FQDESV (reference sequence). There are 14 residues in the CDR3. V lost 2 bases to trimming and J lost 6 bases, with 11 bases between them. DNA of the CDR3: TGTGCCAGCAGCTTAAACCTGCAGGGCAATGAGCAGTTCTTC. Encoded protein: CASSLNLQGNEQFF.

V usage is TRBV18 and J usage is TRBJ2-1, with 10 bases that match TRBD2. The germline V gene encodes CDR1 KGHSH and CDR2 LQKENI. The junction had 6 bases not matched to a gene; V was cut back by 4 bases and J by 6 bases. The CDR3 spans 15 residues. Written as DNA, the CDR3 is TGTGCCAGCTCACAAAGCGGGAGGGTTCGCAATGAGCAGTTCTTC. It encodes CASSQSGRVRNEQFF. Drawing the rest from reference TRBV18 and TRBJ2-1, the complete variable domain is NAGVMQNPRHLVRRRGQEARLRCSPMKGHSHVYWYRQLPEEGLKFMVYLQKENIIDESGMPKERFSAEFPKEGPSILRIQQVVRGDSAAYFCASSQSGRVRNEQFFGPGTRLTVL.

The CDR3 DNA reads TGTGCCAGCAGTTACGATCGGGGGGCAACAGATACGCAGTATTTT. Residues: CASSYDRGATDTQYF. V gene TRBV6-2 or TRBV6-3 combines with J gene TRBJ2-3; tentatively, D is TRBD2 (7 bases). The CDR3 sequence is 15 residues long. Germline V gene sequence: CDR1 MNHEY, CDR2 SVGEGT. Trimming took 2 bases from V and 3 from J, leaving 12 bases between them.

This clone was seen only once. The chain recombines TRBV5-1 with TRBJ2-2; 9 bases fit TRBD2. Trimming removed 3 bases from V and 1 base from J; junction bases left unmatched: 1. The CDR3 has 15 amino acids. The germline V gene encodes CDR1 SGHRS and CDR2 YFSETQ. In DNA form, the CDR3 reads TGCGCCAGCAGCTCGACTAGCGGGAACACCGGGGAGCTGTTTTTT. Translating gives CASSSTSGNTGELFF.

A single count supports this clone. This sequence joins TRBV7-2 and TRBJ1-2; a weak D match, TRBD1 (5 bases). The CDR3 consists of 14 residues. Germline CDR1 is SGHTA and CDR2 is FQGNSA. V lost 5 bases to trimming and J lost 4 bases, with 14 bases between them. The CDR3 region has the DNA TGTGCCAGCAGCAATGGCGTGACAGCCTATGGCTACACCTTC. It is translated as CASSNGVTAYGYTF.

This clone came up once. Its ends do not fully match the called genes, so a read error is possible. The CDR3 is CASSSPGQERPNTEAFF. The CDR3 DNA reads as TGTGCCAGCTCATCACCGGGACAGGAACGGCCGAACACTGAAGCTTTCTTT. This sequence joins TRBV18 and TRBJ1-1; 8 bases fit TRBD1. CDR1 and CDR2 from the germline V gene are KGHSH and LQKENI. CDR3 size: 17 residues.

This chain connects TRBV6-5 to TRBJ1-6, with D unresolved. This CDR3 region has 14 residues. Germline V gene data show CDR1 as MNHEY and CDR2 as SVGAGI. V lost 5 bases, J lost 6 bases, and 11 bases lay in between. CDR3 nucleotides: TGTGCCAGCAGTAACGAACGGAGTAATTCACCCCTCCACTTT. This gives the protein CASSNERSNSPLHF.

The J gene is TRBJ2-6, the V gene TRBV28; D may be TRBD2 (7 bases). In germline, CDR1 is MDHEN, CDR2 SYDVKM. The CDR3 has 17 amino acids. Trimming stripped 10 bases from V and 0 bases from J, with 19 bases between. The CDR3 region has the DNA TGTGCCACACAGTCCGGGGGGCTGGGCTCTGGGGCCAACGTCCTGACTTTC. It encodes CATQSGGLGSGANVLTF. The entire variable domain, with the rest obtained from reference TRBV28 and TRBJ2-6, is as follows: DVKVTQSSRYLVKRTGEKVFLECVQDMDHENMFWYRQDPGLGLRLIYFSYDVKMKEKGDIPEGYSVSREKKERFSLILESASTNQTSMYLCATQSGGLGSGANVLTFGAGSRLTVL.

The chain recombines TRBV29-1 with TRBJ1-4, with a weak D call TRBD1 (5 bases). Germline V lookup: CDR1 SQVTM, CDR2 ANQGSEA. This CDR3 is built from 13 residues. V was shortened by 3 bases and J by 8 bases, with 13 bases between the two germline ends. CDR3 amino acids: CSVEGLSGEKLFF. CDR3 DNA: TGCAGCGTTGAGGGACTCTCGGGGGAAAAACTGTTTTTT.

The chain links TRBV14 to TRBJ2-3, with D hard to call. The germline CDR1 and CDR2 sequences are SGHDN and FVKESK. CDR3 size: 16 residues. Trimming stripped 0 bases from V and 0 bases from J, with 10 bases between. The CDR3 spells CASSQDSSSSTDTQYF. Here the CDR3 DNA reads TGTGCCAGCAGCCAAGATTCGAGTAGCAGCACAGATACGCAGTATTTT.